A single sample is the source of the 2 T cell receptor beta chains below, sequenced in a study of CXCR3-negative and CXCR3-positive naive CD8 T cells. cDNA libraries for TRB were generated by 5' RACE incorporating UMI labels. For each CDR3 protein, TCRdb gives one entry from its re-call of the 5' RACE reads, without DNA. Here the sample table reports around 88,000 distinct CDR3 sequences. These receptors' antigens are unknown. Whole-study findings and limits: Against CXCR3-negative naive cells, CXCR3-positive naive cells showed more hydrophobic TRB CDR3s.

Sequencing was done on a sample of naive CXCR3+ CD8+ T cells from blood. Subset specified: CD45RO-CCR7+CD27+CD95- naive CD8+ T cells expressing CXCR3 (TNR3+). Source of these receptors: a human donor in good health. Some clones in this sample may be carry-over from other donors' samples.

The V and J genes are TRBV5-4 and TRBJ2-3; the TRBD2 assignment by TCRdb is unverifiable without DNA. CDR3 length: 16 residues. Germline lookup yields CDR1 SGHNT and CDR2 YYREEE (reference sequence). The chain's CDR3 is CASSDTPAEVTDTQYF. Using reference TRBV5-4 and TRBJ2-3 for the parts outside the CDR3, the full variable domain is ETGVTQSPTHLIKTRGQQVTLRCSSQSGHNTVSWYQQALGQGPQFIFQYYREEENGRGNFPPRFSGLQFPNYSSELNVNALELDDSALYLCASSDTPAEVTDTQYFGPGTRLTVL.

The CDR3 here is CASSEYGTSGNAEQFF. The chain employs TRBV6-4 and TRBJ2-1; absent DNA, TCRdb's TRBD2 call cannot be checked. The germline gives CDR1 MRHNA, CDR2 SNTAGT. The CDR3 totals 16 residues.